This T cell receptor beta chain was sequenced for a study of post-analysis software for immune sequencing data. Study information: As for disease course, relapsing-remitting, secondary progressive and progressive-relapsing multiple sclerosis were all included.

Findings of the study overall: Controls had significantly higher normalized Chao1 diversity than multiple sclerosis patients.

Built from TCR beta cDNA, the libraries had unique molecular identifiers in them. A single record per CDR3 protein comes from TCRdb applying MiXCR to the PCR reads. The sample contains 400,000 to 500,000 distinct CDR3 sequences, approximately 42% of which appear only once. As regards this clonotype: Its antigen is unidentified.

Sequences were obtained from blood. The receptor was isolated from a girl aged 2-10 years with multiple sclerosis.

For the CDR3, the DNA is TGCAGCGTTGAAGCGATAGATGGCTACACCTTC. Translation gives CSVEAIDGYTF. V is TRBV29-1 and J is TRBJ1-2; the D is unclear. Germline loops: CDR1 SQVTM, CDR2 ANQGSEA. Trimming left V 1 base short and J 6 bases short, with 6 bases between. CDR3 length equals 11 residues.